The 30 T cell receptor beta chains listed next were all sequenced from one sample in a study of T cells in Graves' hyperthyroidism and ophthalmopathy. Template material for amplifying TCR beta CDR3 regions consisted of RNA transcripts. Carried out on the TCR CDR3, a first-round RT-PCR used the HTBI primer set. TCRdb itself ran the multiplex PCR reads through MiXCR, one entry per CDR3 protein. This sample yields around 400,000 distinct CDR3 sequences, of which approximately 14% are seen a single time; about 30% belongs to the top ten. The specimen was blood. These receptors were collected from a woman younger than 30 with Graves' hyperthyroidism that later progressed to Graves' ophthalmopathy.

There are many counts of this clonotype. The chain combines TRBV28 with TRBJ2-1; the match to TRBD1 covers 8 bases. The V segment lost 4 bases and the J segment 6 bases; nucleotides outside the gene matches: 8. There are 15 residues in the CDR3. Germline values: CDR1 MDHEN, CDR2 SYDVKM. CDR3 protein: CASSSHGTGVNEQFF. DNA of the CDR3: TGTGCCAGCAGTTCCCACGGGACAGGCGTCAATGAGCAGTTCTTC.

This clonotype was observed at least ten times. This chain uses TRBV2 with TRBJ2-7; D ambiguous. V lost 1 base and J lost 3, with 7 bases in between. Germline CDR1 and CDR2: SNHLY and FYNNEI. CDR3 size: 13 residues. For the CDR3, the DNA is TGTGCCAGCAGTGAAGTGGGGATCTACGAGCAGTACTTC. It translates to CASSEVGIYEQYF.

This clonotype turned up a few times. Lacking the conserved final phenylalanine or tryptophan, this CDR3 likely reflects a read error. This chain connects TRBV28 to TRBJ2-7, with TRBD2 identical over 9 bases. The CDR3 has 16 amino acids. CDR1 and CDR2 (germline): MDHEN, SYDVKM. The V and J ends lost 2 bases and 3 bases, in that order; junction bases with no gene match: 8. The CDR3 DNA reads as TGTGCCAGCAGTTTACGGTCTGTAGCGGGAGACTACGAGCAGTACCTC. Its protein product is CASSLRSVAGDYEQYL.

This clonotype was picked up a small number of times. The gene calls are TRBV12-3 or TRBV12-4 and TRBJ1-3, with a tentative D call TRBD1 (6 bases). The CDR3 extends over 16 amino acids. With 8 bases removed from V and 2 bases from J, the gap between germline ends came to 19 bases. The CDR3 protein is CASPPEQGGTGNTIYF. The CDR3 DNA sequence: TGTGCCAGCCCGCCCGAACAGGGCGGAACTGGAAACACCATATATTTT.

The chain recombines TRBV4-3 with TRBJ1-1; TRBD1 aligns across 8 bases. Germline V gene lookup returns CDR1 LGHNA and CDR2 YSLEER. After removal of 1 base from V and 0 bases from J, the junction contained 1 base not matched to a gene. The CDR3 is 15 residues long. The chain's CDR3 is CASSQGTGLNTEAFF. The CDR3 DNA reads TGCGCCAGCAGCCAAGGGACAGGGTTGAACACTGAAGCTTTCTTT.

The table lists this clonotype with many counts. The J gene is TRBJ2-7, the V gene TRBV20-1; 13 bases are a match to TRBD2. This CDR3 has 14 amino acids. V lost 6 bases and J lost 3; bases outside the gene matches: 5. Germline V lookup: CDR1 DFQATT, CDR2 SNEGSKA (reference sequence). The CDR3 DNA follows: TGCAGTGCGCCGGGACTAGCGGGAAGCTACGAGCAGTACTTC. Protein sequence: CSAPGLAGSYEQYF.

The V gene is TRBV30, the J gene TRBJ2-1; D not certain. This CDR3 is built from 12 residues. The V end was cut by 1 base, the J end by 2 bases, with 3 bases between. Germline CDR1 GTSNPN, CDR2 SVGIG (reference sequence). The CDR3 DNA is TGTGCCTGGAGTGGTGCCTACAATGAGCAGTTCTTC. Translated, it gives CAWSGAYNEQFF.

This clonotype was seen ten or more times. The chain uses TRBV20-1 and TRBJ2-7; 7 bases match TRBD2. Germline V gene sequence: CDR1 DFQATT, CDR2 SNEGSKA (reference sequence). The CDR3 consists of 13 residues. CDR3 amino acids: CSGREGRGYEQYF. The CDR3 DNA follows: TGCAGCGGAAGGGAGGGTCGAGGCTACGAGCAGTACTTC.

J is TRBJ2-7 and V is TRBV11-2, with no clear D. CDR3 size: 10 residues. Germline CDR1 reads SGHAT; CDR2 reads FQNNGV. The CDR3 region has the DNA TGTGCCAGCAGCTTAGTGGCGGCGTTAGTC. Protein: CASSLVAALV.

The rearrangement joins TRBV19 to TRBJ2-2; 9 bases match TRBD1. The trim removed 3 bases at V and 3 bases at J, leaving 8 bases unmatched. Germline V lookup: CDR1 LNHDA, CDR2 SQIVND (reference sequence). The CDR3 runs to 17 residues. CDR3 bases: TGTGCCAGTAGTATCCAGTTGAGACAGGGGGACACCGGGGAGCTGTTTTTT. It is translated as CASSIQLRQGDTGELFF.

This clonotype has a count of ten or more. This chain links TRBV20-1 with TRBJ2-3; TRBD2 matches at 14 bases. Per the germline V gene, CDR1 is DFQATT and CDR2 is SNEGSKA (reference sequence). With 5 bases clipped from V and 1 base from J, the junction kept 8 bases outside the gene matches. This CDR3 spans 17 amino acids. CDR3 nucleotide sequence: TGCAGTGCTCTTTCGGGACTAGCGGGAGCGCGCACAGATACGCAGTATTTT. This gives the protein CSALSGLAGARTDTQYF.

This clonotype was detected a few times. The CDR3 end shows no conserved phenylalanine or tryptophan, and so a read error is likely. This chain uses TRBV28 with TRBJ1-2; 8 nucleotides line up with TRBD1. V shed 1 base, J shed 5 bases, and the junction held 3 bases outside the gene matches. The CDR3 totals 14 residues. The germline gives CDR1 MDHEN, CDR2 SYDVKM. CDR3 nucleotide sequence: TGTGCCAGCAGTTTATCCCGGACAGGGTATGGCTACACCCTC. Amino acid sequence: CASSLSRTGYGYTL.

This clonotype has more than one count but fewer than ten. J is TRBJ2-1 and V is TRBV29-1; a weak D match, TRBD1 (6 bases). CDR3 length: 14 residues. The V end was cut by 6 bases, the J end by 5 bases, with 17 bases between. CDR1 is SQVTM, CDR2 ANQGSEA, per germline. The CDR3 is CSVSGTRFDNEQFF. CDR3 in DNA: TGCAGCGTCTCCGGGACAAGATTCGACAATGAGCAGTTCTTC.

The sample holds many counts of this clonotype. J is TRBJ2-1 and V is TRBV7-2; D perhaps matches TRBD2 (6 bases). This CDR3 contains 14 residues. V gave up 5 bases and J gave up 9 bases, with 17 bases separating them. Germline-derived CDR1 and CDR2 are SGHTA and FQGNSA. The CDR3 region has the DNA TGTGCCAGCAGCCCGGGACTTCCCCCCGGTGAGCAGTTCTTC. Protein sequence: CASSPGLPPGEQFF.

This clonotype was counted at least ten times. The chain has TRBV11-2 and TRBJ2-4, with 8 bases aligning to TRBD2. Germline V gene lookup returns CDR1 SGHAT and CDR2 FQNNGV. The J segment lost 0 bases and the V segment lost 5 bases, leaving 6 bases of the junction unmatched. The CDR3 loop spans 16 amino acids. Here the CDR3 DNA reads TGTGCCAGCAGCAGCACTAGCGGAATAGCCAAAAACATTCAGTACTTC. Protein: CASSSTSGIAKNIQYF.

This clonotype showed up many times. The chain links TRBV6-2 or TRBV6-3 to TRBJ2-7, with unresolved D. The CDR3 runs 14 residues. Trimming removed 2 bases from V and 0 bases from J, with 8 bases in between. Germline CDR1 is MNHEY and CDR2 is SVGEGT. The DNA for the CDR3 is TGTGCCAGCAGTTACGCCGATAACTCCTACGAGCAGTACTTC. As protein: CASSYADNSYEQYF.

This clonotype was counted many times. The chain combines TRBV7-9 with TRBJ1-5; the D is unclear. CDR1 and CDR2 (germline): SEHNR, FQNEAQ (reference sequence). Trimming took 4 bases from V and 6 from J, leaving 16 bases between them. The CDR3 has 15 amino acids. The CDR3 sequence is CASSSSALSGQPQHF. The CDR3 DNA sequence: TGTGCCAGCAGCTCCTCAGCCCTCTCGGGTCAGCCCCAGCATTTT.

The rearrangement uses TRBV12-5 and TRBJ1-1, with 12 bases aligning to TRBD1. Per germline, CDR1 LGHNT and CDR2 FRNRAP. CDR3 length: 22 residues. Losses at the gene ends were 0 bases for V and 4 bases for J; bases not matched to a gene: 21. Here the CDR3 reads CASGLVPGTGGFRYSPTTEAFF. In DNA, the CDR3 is TGTGCTAGTGGTTTGGTACCCGGGACAGGGGGCTTTCGCTATTCTCCGACCACTGAAGCTTTCTTT. The entire variable domain, with the rest obtained from reference TRBV12-5 and TRBJ1-1, is as follows: DARVTQTPRHKVTEMGQEVTMRCQPILGHNTVFWYRQTMMQGLELLAYFRNRAPLDDSGMPKDRFSAEMPDATLATLKIQPSEPRDSAVYFCASGLVPGTGGFRYSPTTEAFFGQGTRLTVV.

This clonotype was counted ten times or more. This sequence joins TRBV13 and TRBJ2-7; 9 bases map to TRBD2. The CDR3 totals 14 residues. CDR1 is PRHDT, CDR2 FYEKMQ, per germline (reference sequence). The ends lost 5 bases at V and 0 bases at J; junction bases unmatched: 2. The chain's CDR3 is CASSGSGSSYEQYF. DNA of the CDR3: TGTGCCAGCAGCGGTAGCGGGAGCTCCTACGAGCAGTACTTC.

This CDR3 is CASSQAPGTDNYGYTF. CDR3 DNA sequence: TGCGCCAGCAGCCAAGCCCCGGGGACGGATAACTATGGCTACACCTTC. This chain joins TRBV4-1 and TRBJ1-2; D perhaps matches TRBD1 (5 bases). The ends were cut back, 1 base at V and 1 base at J, with 13 bases in the middle. The CDR3 consists of 16 residues. CDR1 MGHRA and CDR2 YSYEKL come from the germline V gene.

This clonotype was counted only a few times. The chain uses TRBV4-2 and TRBJ2-5, with D tentatively TRBD1 or TRBD2 (5 bases each). V was shortened by 1 base and J by 1 base, with 13 bases between the two germline ends. Per the germline V gene, CDR1 is LGHNA and CDR2 is YNFKEQ. The CDR3 sequence is 16 residues long. This CDR3 reads CASSQVRDGTQETQYF. In nucleotides, the CDR3 is TGTGCCAGCAGCCAAGTAAGGGACGGGACCCAAGAGACCCAGTACTTC.

J is TRBJ1-2 and V is TRBV28; D perhaps matches TRBD1 (5 bases). V lost 7 bases, J lost 1 base, and 13 bases lay in between. CDR1 is MDHEN, CDR2 SYDVKM, per germline. CDR3 length equals 14 residues. The CDR3 DNA reads as TGTGCCAGCATTCGGGACGACAATAACTATGGCTACACCTTC. Translating it yields CASIRDDNNYGYTF.

This clonotype was detected ten times or more. This rearrangement joins TRBV7-9 to TRBJ1-4; no firm D call. The CDR3 is 17 amino acids. Germline V lookup: CDR1 SEHNR, CDR2 FQNEAQ (reference sequence). V lost 5 bases, J lost 5 bases, and 21 bases lay in between. CDR3 in DNA: TGTGCCAGCAGCCAAGAGCCGGGGAGGACGGCGAATGAAAAACTGTTTTTT. Residues: CASSQEPGRTANEKLFF.

The genes are TRBV4-2 and TRBJ1-6, with TRBD1 matching over 8 bases. Germline V gene data show CDR1 as LGHNA and CDR2 as YNFKEQ. The CDR3 sequence is 15 residues long. Unmatched junction bases numbered 1, after V lost 2 bases and J lost 4 bases. The CDR3 loop is CASSQNRGYNSPLHF. Here the CDR3 DNA reads TGTGCCAGCAGCCAAAACAGGGGGTATAATTCACCCCTCCACTTT.

This clonotype was seen a few times. The J gene is TRBJ2-7, the V gene TRBV27, with a tentative D call TRBD1 (5 bases). CDR3 size: 16 residues. Germline loops: CDR1 MNHEY, CDR2 SMNVEV (reference sequence). The V and J ends lost 5 bases and 3 bases respectively, with 20 bases between them. CDR3 DNA: TGTGCCAGCAGTCCACCTCCCACAGGAGCCCTCTACGAGCAGTACTTC. Protein: CASSPPPTGALYEQYF.

This chain joins TRBV7-9 and TRBJ1-4, with 8 bases identical to TRBD1. The CDR3 runs to 14 residues. Germline V gene data show CDR1 as SEHNR and CDR2 as FQNEAQ (reference sequence). Germline trimming cut 6 bases from V and 6 bases from J; bases unmatched to any gene: 6. The chain's CDR3 is CASRPTGVDEKLFF. The CDR3 region has the DNA TGTGCCAGCAGGCCGACAGGGGTGGATGAAAAACTGTTTTTT.

The V and J genes are TRBV6-1 and TRBJ1-5; tentatively, D is TRBD1 (6 bases). This CDR3 contains 16 residues. Germline V gene lookup returns CDR1 MNHNS and CDR2 SASEGT. Between the trimmed V and J ends, which lost 6 bases and 5 bases, there was a span of 20 bases. The CDR3 region is CASRPPRGRVYQPQHF. Written as DNA, the CDR3 is TGTGCCAGCAGACCCCCGCGGGGGCGCGTCTATCAGCCCCAGCATTTT.

V and J are TRBV4-3 and TRBJ2-6, with D tentatively TRBD1 (6 bases). Germline lookup yields CDR1 LGHNA and CDR2 YSLEER. The CDR3 runs 17 residues. Trimming removed 4 bases from V and 2 bases from J, with 15 bases in between. CDR3: CASSREGSGAGANVLTF. The CDR3 nucleotides are TGCGCCAGCAGCCGCGAAGGGTCAGGGGCTGGGGCCAACGTCCTGACTTTC.

J is TRBJ2-5 and V is TRBV29-1, with 14 bases aligning to TRBD2. The V gene end was trimmed by 6 bases and the J gene end by 4 bases; junction bases not matched to a gene: 10. CDR1 and CDR2 (germline): SQVTM, ANQGSEA. The CDR3 has 16 residues. The CDR3 DNA reads as TGCAGCGTAGCCGGGACTAGCGGGAGTTCGTCAGAGACCCAGTACTTC. It yields the protein CSVAGTSGSSSETQYF.

This clonotype was seen a handful of times. The CDR3 is CASSYSIGLAGGDEQFF. The DNA for the CDR3 is TGCGCCAGCAGCTACTCCATAGGACTAGCGGGAGGAGATGAGCAGTTCTTC. The gene calls are TRBV5-1 and TRBJ2-1, with TRBD2 identical over 14 bases. The junction had 10 bases not matched to a gene; V was cut back by 3 bases and J by 8 bases. Germline V gene lookup returns CDR1 SGHRS and CDR2 YFSETQ. The CDR3 has 17 residues.